These 5 T cell receptor beta chains share one sample of origin, sequenced in a study of cytomegalovirus exposure and HLA in healthy donors. The PCR ran on 60 Vbeta and 13 Jbeta primers. TCRdb keeps only in-frame clones here, not all; method: immunoSEQ multiplex PCR. The sample lists approximately 130,000 clones, roughly four fifths occurring once. What was sequenced was PBMCs. The receptor source for this set is a man aged 35 to 55 in good health and CMV-seronegative.

This clone was found a few times. V and J are TRBV30 and TRBJ1-2, with D unclear. The CDR3 has 13 residues. Germline assignment: CDR1 GTSNPN and CDR2 SVGIG (reference sequence). V lost 0 bases and J lost 8, with 13 bases in between. CDR3 DNA: TGTGCCTGGAGTGTAGGTCCGACTGGCGGCTACACCTTC. Residues: CAWSVGPTGGYTF.

V is TRBV7-6 and J is TRBJ1-5; no firm D call. Trimming took 5 bases from V and 5 from J, leaving 10 bases between them. The germline gives CDR1 SGHVS, CDR2 FNYEAQ. The CDR3 runs 13 residues. The chain's CDR3 is CASSPGLDQPQHF. CDR3 in DNA: TGTGCCAGCAGCCCAGGCCTTGATCAGCCCCAGCATTTT.

The chain joins TRBV5-1 to TRBJ1-4, with D unclear. The CDR3 loop spans 15 amino acids. CDR1 is SGHRS and CDR2 is YFSETQ in the germline V gene. Trimming cost V 4 bases and J 5 bases, with 15 bases left between them. Written as DNA, the CDR3 is TGCGCCAGCAGCCTGTCCGGGGAATCGAATGAAAAACTGTTTTTT. Its translation: CASSLSGESNEKLFF.

The J gene is TRBJ2-7, the V gene TRBV29-1, with D maybe TRBD1 (6 bases). Germline V gene sequence: CDR1 SQVTM, CDR2 ANQGSEA. The V end lost 7 bases, the J end lost 3 bases, and 10 bases lay between the germline ends. This CDR3 spans 11 amino acids. CDR3 in amino acids: CSAYRDYEQYF. CDR3 in DNA: TGCAGCGCCTACAGGGACTACGAGCAGTACTTC.

This sequence joins TRBV28 and TRBJ2-2; D is uncertain. V was cut by 6 bases and J by 1 base, with 9 bases left in between. The V gene's germline CDR1 is MDHEN and CDR2 SYDVKM. CDR3 length: 14 residues. This CDR3 reads CASSWALNTGELFF. CDR3 DNA sequence: TGTGCCAGCAGCTGGGCGTTGAACACCGGGGAGCTGTTTTTT. Looking up the rest from reference TRBV28 and TRBJ2-2 gives the full variable domain: DVKVTQSSRYLVKRTGEKVFLECVQDMDHENMFWYRQDPGLGLRLIYFSYDVKMKEKGDIPEGYSVSREKKERFSLILESASTNQTSMYLCASSWALNTGELFFGEGSRLTVL.